This note documents a single T cell receptor beta chain sequence. The antigen remains undetermined. As for time point: newly diagnosed GD, antithyroid drugs for less than 3 months. Researchers made the TCR library from RNA that was extracted from PBMCs. Under American Thyroid Association guidelines, Graves' disease was diagnosed. Patients were from an endocrinology department in Xi'an, China. For TCR beta, libraries came from iRepertoire HTBI primers and Arm-PCR of CDR3 regions. One entry per CDR3 protein, called by TCRdb with MiXCR from the multiplex PCR reads. The sample has hundreds of thousands of distinct CDR3 sequences; 16% are singletons. The CDR3 loop spans 10 amino acids. CDR1 is SEHNR and CDR2 is FQNEAQ in the germline V gene (reference sequence). V was pared by 9 bases and J by 6 bases, with 6 bases between. The sample comes from a study of regulatory T cells in long-lasting Graves disease. Study conclusions and caveats: TRBV28, TRBJ1-2 and TRBJ2-5 were segments that persistent disease favored.

These data were also filed under a second study, of T cells in Graves' hyperthyroidism and ophthalmopathy. Per that paper: Ophthalmopathy was told apart from stable hyperthyroidism by a 13 V-J model.

The sequence was obtained from a man aged 18 to 30 with Graves disease. The sample here was peripheral blood mononuclear cells (PBMCs), taken at new diagnosis, from a patient treated with antithyroid drugs. V usage is TRBV7-9 and J usage is TRBJ2-1; D not certain. CDR3 nucleotides: TGTGCCAGTCTCCCCAATGAGCAGTTCTTC. Amino acids: CASLPNEQFF.